This TCR beta chain was sequenced for a study of blood T cell repertoires in COVID-19. Overall study context: Whether acute or convalescent, the COVID-19 samples came from the United States, Italy and Spain. PBMCs, B-cell-depleted T cells, or T cells provided the cDNA or gDNA that made up the material.

Those who participated ranged in age from about 18 to 89 years and resided in about two dozen US areas. Two consecutive negative NP/OP PCR tests, clearance, or resolved symptoms defined Cohort 3 recovery. Trimming took off 3 bases at V and 4 bases at J, with 4 bases between the two ends. The CDR3 runs to 12 residues. CDR1 and CDR2 (germline): MNHNS, SASEGT. This clone was recorded a few times. Here immunoSEQ multiplex PCR was the method, and the copy in TCRdb shows in-frame clones only, minus some. In the table there are 150,000 to 200,000 clones, about 85% of which are singletons. The material sequenced was PBMCs or T cells enriched from blood (not recorded which). The sequence was collected from a woman aged 45-65 years who had recovered from COVID-19. The gene calls are TRBV6-1 and TRBJ1-3; D gene ambiguous. The CDR3 reads CASSDQGNTIYF. In DNA form, the CDR3 reads TGTGCCAGCAGTGATCAAGGAAACACCATATATTTT.